This paragraph reports one TCR beta chain. Repertoires were generated with immunoSEQ multiplex PCR, while TCRdb's copy carries only in-frame clones and drops some. The sample holds nearly 95,000 clones, almost 97% seen once. This sample is drawn from a study of technical replicates of blood from several donors. Germline CDR1 MNHEY, CDR2 SMNVEV (reference sequence). V was clipped by 2 bases and J by 3 bases, with 16 bases between them. This CDR3 comprises 16 residues. Sequencing was carried out using T cells isolated from PBMCs. This clonotype was obtained from a human donor in good health. This chain uses TRBV27 with TRBJ2-5; tentative D call: TRBD1 (6 bases). CDR3: CASSLSDAAGEETQYF. As DNA, the CDR3 is TGTGCCAGCAGTTTAAGTGATGCGGCAGGGGAAGAGACCCAGTACTTC.